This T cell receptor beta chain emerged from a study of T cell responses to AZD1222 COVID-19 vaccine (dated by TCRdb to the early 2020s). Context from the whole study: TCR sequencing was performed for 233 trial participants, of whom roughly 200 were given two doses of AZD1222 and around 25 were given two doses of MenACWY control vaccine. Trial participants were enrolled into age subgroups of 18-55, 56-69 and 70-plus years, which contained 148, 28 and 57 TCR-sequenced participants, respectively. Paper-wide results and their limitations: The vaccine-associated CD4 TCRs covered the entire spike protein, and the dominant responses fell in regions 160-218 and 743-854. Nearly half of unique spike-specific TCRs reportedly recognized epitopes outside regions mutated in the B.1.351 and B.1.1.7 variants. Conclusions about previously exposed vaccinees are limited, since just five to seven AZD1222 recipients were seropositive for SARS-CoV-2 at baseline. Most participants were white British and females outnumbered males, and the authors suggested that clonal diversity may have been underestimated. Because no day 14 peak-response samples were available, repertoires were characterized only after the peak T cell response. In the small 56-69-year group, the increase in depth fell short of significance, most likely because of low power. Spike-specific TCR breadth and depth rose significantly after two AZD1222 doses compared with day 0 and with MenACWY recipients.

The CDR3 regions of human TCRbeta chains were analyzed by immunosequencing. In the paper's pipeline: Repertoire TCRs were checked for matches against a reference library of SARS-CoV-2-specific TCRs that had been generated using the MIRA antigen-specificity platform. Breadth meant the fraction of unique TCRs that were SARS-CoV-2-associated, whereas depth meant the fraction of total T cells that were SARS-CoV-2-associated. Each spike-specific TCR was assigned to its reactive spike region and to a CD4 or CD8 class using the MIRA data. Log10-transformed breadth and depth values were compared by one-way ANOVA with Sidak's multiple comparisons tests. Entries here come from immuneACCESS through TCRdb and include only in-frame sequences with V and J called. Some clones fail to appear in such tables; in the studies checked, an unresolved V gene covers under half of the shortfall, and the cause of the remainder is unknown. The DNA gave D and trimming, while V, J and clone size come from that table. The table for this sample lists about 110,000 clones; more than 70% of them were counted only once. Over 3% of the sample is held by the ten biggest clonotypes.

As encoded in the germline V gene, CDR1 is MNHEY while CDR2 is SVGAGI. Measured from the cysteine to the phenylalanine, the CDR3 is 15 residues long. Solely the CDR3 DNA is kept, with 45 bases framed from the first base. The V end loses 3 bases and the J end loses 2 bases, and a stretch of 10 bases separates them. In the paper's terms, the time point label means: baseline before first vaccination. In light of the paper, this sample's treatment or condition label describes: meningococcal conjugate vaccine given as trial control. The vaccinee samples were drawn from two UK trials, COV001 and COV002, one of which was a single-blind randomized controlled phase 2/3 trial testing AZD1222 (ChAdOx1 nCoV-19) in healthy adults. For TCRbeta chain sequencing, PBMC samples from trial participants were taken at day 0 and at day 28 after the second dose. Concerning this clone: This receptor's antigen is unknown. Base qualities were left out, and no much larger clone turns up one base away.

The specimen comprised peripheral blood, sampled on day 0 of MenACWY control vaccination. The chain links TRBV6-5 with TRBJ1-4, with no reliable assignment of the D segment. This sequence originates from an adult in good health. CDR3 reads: CASSYLTATNEKLFF. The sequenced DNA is TGTGCCAGCAGTTATCTGACGGCTACTAATGAAAAACTGTTTTTT.